These 22 T cell receptor beta chains were sequenced from one sample in a study of blood T cells in healthy people across ages. Combining a sample-barcoded 5' primer with a J-beta primer mix, a second PCR ran for roughly 7 to 12 cycles. TCRdb analysed the 5' RACE reads with MiXCR anew, one entry per CDR3 protein. The table has about 1,400,000 distinct CDR3 sequences, around 59% seen once. Sequencing used blood. The receptors were sampled from a man aged 18 to 35 in good health.

The chain has TRBV6-2 or TRBV6-3 and TRBJ1-2, with D unresolved. CDR1 MNHEY and CDR2 SVGEGT come from the germline V gene. This CDR3 spans 13 amino acids. The V gene lost 7 bases and the J gene lost 2 bases, with 11 bases spanning the gap. The CDR3 spells CASNPTENYGYTF. In DNA, the CDR3 is TGTGCCAGCAACCCCACCGAGAACTATGGCTACACCTTC.

V is TRBV5-1 and J is TRBJ1-5; 10 nucleotides match TRBD1. The CDR3 has 15 residues. Trimming cost V 4 bases and J 5 bases; bases outside gene matches: 6. Per germline, CDR1 SGHRS and CDR2 YFSETQ. The CDR3 DNA reads TGCGCCAGCAGCGGTACCGGGACAGGGGATCAGCCCCAGCATTTT. Translation gives CASSGTGTGDQPQHF. The complete variable domain, with remaining parts taken from reference TRBV5-1 and TRBJ1-5, reads KAGVTQTPRYLIKTRGQQVTLSCSPISGHRSVSWYQQTPGQGLQFLFEYFSETQRNKGNFPGRFSGRQFSNSRSEMNVSTLELGDSALYLCASSGTGTGDQPQHFGDGTRLSIL.

V gene TRBV14 combines with J gene TRBJ2-7; 11 nucleotides agree with TRBD2. TRBJ2-5 matches the DNA end more closely, so the J call is doubtful. The CDR3 contains 17 residues. Germline assignment: CDR1 SGHDN and CDR2 FVKESK. DNA of the CDR3: TGTGCCAGCAGCCGTGGTTTAGCGGGAGGGCTCCAAGAGACCCAGTACTTC. Translation gives CASSRGLAGGLQETQYF.

The J gene is TRBJ2-3, the V gene TRBV5-5; TRBD2 is a possible D gene (6 bases). The CDR3 runs 14 residues. V lost 3 bases and J 0 bases, leaving 8 bases between the germline ends. Germline CDR1 is SGHKS and CDR2 is YYEKEE (reference sequence). CDR3 residues: CASSWEASTDTQYF. The CDR3 nucleotides are TGTGCCAGCAGCTGGGAGGCTAGCACAGATACGCAGTATTTT.

The chain recombines TRBV27 with TRBJ2-5, with D uncertain. The germline V gene encodes CDR1 MNHEY and CDR2 SMNVEV (reference sequence). The germline V and J ends were trimmed by 0 bases and 2 bases, with 7 bases remaining between them. This CDR3 comprises 14 residues. The CDR3 DNA reads TGTGCCAGCAGTTTATCTATGGCACAAGAGACCCAGTACTTC. As protein: CASSLSMAQETQYF.

In its sample, this clonotype was seen a few times. The chain links TRBV20-1 to TRBJ2-7; TRBD2 matches at 8 bases. V shed 3 bases, J shed 3 bases, and the junction held 13 bases outside the gene matches. Germline CDR1 DFQATT, CDR2 SNEGSKA (reference sequence). The length of the CDR3 is 16 residues. The CDR3 bases are TGCAGTGCTAGCACCTGGGAGACTAGCGTCGGCTACGAGCAGTACTTC. Protein product: CSASTWETSVGYEQYF.

This CDR3 reads CSVGLITSETQYF. The CDR3 DNA reads as TGCAGCGTTGGCCTGATCACTAGCGAGACCCAGTACTTC. This chain joins TRBV29-1 and TRBJ2-5, with a tentative D call TRBD2 (6 bases). CDR3 size: 13 residues. V lost 4 bases, J lost 5 bases, and 14 bases lay in between. CDR1 and CDR2 (germline): SQVTM, ANQGSEA.

The rearrangement uses TRBV15 and TRBJ2-3; no clear D gene. Deletions cut 5 bases from V and 3 bases from J, with 9 bases between. The CDR3 runs 13 residues. Germline-derived CDR1 and CDR2 are LNHNV and YYDKDF (reference sequence). The chain's CDR3 is CATSGGTTDTQYF. The DNA of the CDR3 is TGTGCCACCAGCGGCGGAACAACAGATACGCAGTATTTT.

The sample holds a few counts of this clonotype. The chain employs TRBV29-1 and TRBJ2-7; a possible D gene is TRBD1 (6 bases). The CDR3 has 14 residues. V shed 0 bases and J shed 4 bases, with 13 bases lying between them. CDR1 is SQVTM and CDR2 is ANQGSEA in the germline V gene. Here the CDR3 DNA reads TGCAGCGTTGAAGAGGGACACTCAACTTACGAGCAGTACTTC. Protein: CSVEEGHSTYEQYF.

The chain carries TRBV20-1 and TRBJ2-7; 9 nucleotides line up with TRBD2. V dropped 7 bases and J dropped 4; count of bases not matched to a gene: 2. Germline V gene data show CDR1 as DFQATT and CDR2 as SNEGSKA (reference sequence). The CDR3 spans 11 residues. The CDR3: CSGLAGYEQYF. CDR3 DNA sequence: TGCAGTGGGCTAGCGGGGTACGAGCAGTACTTC.

This clonotype was counted between two and nine times. The rearrangement links TRBV5-6 to TRBJ2-1; 10 bases agree with TRBD2. Trimming removed 5 bases from V and 4 bases from J; junction bases left unmatched: 9. In germline, CDR1 is SGHDT, CDR2 YYEEEE. The CDR3 has 16 amino acids. CDR3 DNA: TGTGCCAGCAGTGTGGGTAGCGGGGGGAATTACAATGAGCAGTTCTTC. Its protein product is CASSVGSGGNYNEQFF.

This clonotype was detected once. J is TRBJ1-4 and V is TRBV13; TRBD1 agrees at 9 bases. Germline assignment: CDR1 PRHDT and CDR2 FYEKMQ (reference sequence). The CDR3 extends over 15 amino acids. V lost 5 bases and J lost 8; bases outside the gene matches: 9. As DNA, the CDR3 is TGTGCCAGCAGCCAGCTACAGGGGGCAGAAGAAAAACTGTTTTTT. It translates to CASSQLQGAEEKLFF.

This clonotype has just one count. At one of its ends the junction is not consistent with the germline gene, which may arise from a read error. The V and J genes are TRBV20-1 and TRBJ1-3; D not resolved. The CDR3 is 14 amino acids. Germline V gene data show CDR1 as DFQATT and CDR2 as SNEGSKA (reference sequence). CDR3 DNA sequence: TGCAGTGCGAGAGACCGGGGAGCTGGAAACACCATATATTTT. It translates to CSARDRGAGNTIYF.

The V and J genes are TRBV24-1 and TRBJ1-2, with TRBD1 identical over 7 bases. The junction had 8 bases not matched to a gene; V was cut back by 4 bases and J by 7 bases. CDR1 KGHDR and CDR2 SFDVKD come from the germline V gene. The CDR3 is made up of 14 amino acids. CDR3 sequence (DNA): TGTGCCACCAGTGAACAGACAGGGTTCGGTGGCTACACCTTC. Its protein is CATSEQTGFGGYTF.

J is TRBJ2-7 and V is TRBV29-1; no reliable D call. CDR1 and CDR2 from the germline V gene are SQVTM and ANQGSEA. This CDR3 is 12 amino acids long. V shed 0 bases and J shed 5 bases, with 8 bases lying between them. CDR3 loop: CSVEDLEDEQYF. CDR3 DNA: TGCAGCGTTGAAGATCTCGAGGACGAGCAGTACTTC.

About this clonotype: At one boundary the junction diverges from the germline segment, which might be a read error. The chain employs TRBV12-3 or TRBV12-4 and TRBJ1-5; D gene unclear. CDR3 length equals 15 residues. The CDR3 reads CASSFDGSVGQPQHF. The CDR3 nucleotides are TGTGCCAGCAGTTTTGACGGATCGGTAGGTCAGCCCCAGCATTTC.

The chain uses TRBV27 and TRBJ2-2; no clear D. CDR3 length: 14 residues. V was shortened by 2 bases and J by 6 bases, with 10 bases between the two germline ends. CDR1 is MNHEY, CDR2 SMNVEV, per germline (reference sequence). CDR3 in amino acids: CASSLAHQAGELFF. CDR3 DNA: TGTGCCAGCAGTTTAGCCCACCAGGCCGGGGAGCTGTTTTTT.

The rearrangement joins TRBV29-1 to TRBJ2-5; either TRBD1 or TRBD2 may supply D (6 bases each). The J call may be mistaken, given a closer DNA end match to TRBJ2-7. CDR1 and CDR2 (germline): SQVTM, ANQGSEA. The length of the CDR3 is 14 residues. CDR3 nucleotide sequence: TGCAGCGTTTGTCCCGGGGGCCTCACGCCCGAGCAGTACTTC. This translates into CSVCPGGLTPEQYF.

The chain employs TRBV4-1 and TRBJ2-5, with TRBD2 identical over 9 bases. The trim removed 4 bases at V and 0 bases at J, leaving 6 bases unmatched. Germline-derived CDR1 and CDR2 are MGHRA and YSYEKL. The CDR3 runs 16 residues. The CDR3 coding sequence is TGCGCCAGCAGCCCGAATGGCGGGGGGGACCAAGAGACCCAGTACTTC. This gives the protein CASSPNGGGDQETQYF.

This chain links TRBV20-1 with TRBJ2-3, with 7 bases lining up with TRBD2. This CDR3 is built from 13 residues. Germline CDR1 and CDR2: DFQATT and SNEGSKA (reference sequence). Germline trimming cut 6 bases from V and 5 bases from J; bases unmatched to any gene: 8. This CDR3 is CSALSGAGDTQYF. In DNA form, the CDR3 reads TGCAGTGCCCTAAGCGGGGCGGGAGATACGCAGTATTTT.

This sequence joins TRBV6-2 or TRBV6-3 and TRBJ1-5, with 10 bases fitting TRBD1. CDR3 length: 15 residues. Germline values: CDR1 MNHEY, CDR2 SVGEGT. J lost 5 bases, V lost 7 bases, and 8 bases had no gene match. This chain's CDR3 is CASIQGGQGHQPQHF. CDR3 sequence (DNA): TGTGCCAGCATCCAAGGGGGACAGGGGCATCAGCCCCAGCATTTT.

The genes are TRBV4-1 and TRBJ2-3, with D possibly TRBD1 on 6 matching bases. Germline V CDR1 and CDR2: MGHRA, YSYEKL. Trimming took 0 bases from V and 4 from J, leaving 14 bases between them. The CDR3 spans 16 residues. The CDR3 region is CASSQDMTGAADTQYF. The CDR3 bases are TGCGCCAGCAGCCAAGATATGACAGGCGCCGCAGATACGCAGTATTTT.